The entry that follows covers one T cell receptor beta chain sequence. Its antigen is not identified. Trimming cost V 4 bases and J 2 bases, with 27 bases left between them. CDR1 and CDR2 from the germline V gene are MNHNS and SASEGT. The CDR3 length is 20 residues. The method was immunoSEQ multiplex PCR; TCRdb's version includes in-frame clones alone and lacks a portion of them. The sample lists 2 million to 2.5 million clones, 80% to 95% seen once, with around 0.38% in the top ten. This specimen belongs to a study of shared clonotypes between healthy human individuals. In the study overall: Plates per donor: three CD4 naive, three CD4 memory, two CD8 naive, one CD8 memory. Findings and limits, study-wide: On the whole, naive subsets had larger estimated richness than memory subsets had. Donor clonotype sharing was expected to depend on sequencing depth. Between four donors, naive CD4 clonotypes were shared at a level of approximately 5%.

This receptor was taken from a man younger than 35 in good health. Some clones in this sample may be carry-over from other donors' samples. The V call is TRBV6-1, the J call TRBJ2-4; the D is unclear. Sequencing was performed on naive CD4+ T cells from PBMCs. Specified subset: CD45RA+ positively selected. The chain's CDR3 is CASSVRPTALGPRTKNIQYF. CDR3 sequence (DNA): TGTGCCAGCAGTGTTAGACCTACAGCTTTAGGGCCCCGGACCAAAAACATTCAGTACTTC.